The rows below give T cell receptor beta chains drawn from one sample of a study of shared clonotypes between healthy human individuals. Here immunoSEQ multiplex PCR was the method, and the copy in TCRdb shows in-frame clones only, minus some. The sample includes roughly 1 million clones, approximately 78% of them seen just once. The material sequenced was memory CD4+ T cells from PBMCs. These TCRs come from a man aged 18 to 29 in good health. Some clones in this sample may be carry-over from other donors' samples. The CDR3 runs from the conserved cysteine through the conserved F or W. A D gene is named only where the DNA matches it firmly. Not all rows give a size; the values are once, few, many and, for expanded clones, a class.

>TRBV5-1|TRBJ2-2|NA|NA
TGCGCCAGCAGCTTGGCGGGGTACGCGAACACCGGGGAGCTGTTTTTT
CASSLAGYANTGELFF
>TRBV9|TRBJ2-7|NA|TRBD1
TGTGCCAGCAGCGAAGGCCCCGGGACAGGATCCTACGAGCAGTACTTC
CASSEGPGTGSYEQYF
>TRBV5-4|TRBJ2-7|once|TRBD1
TGTGCCAGCAGCTATGGGGGACAGATATCCTACGAGCAGTACTTC
CASSYGGQISYEQYF
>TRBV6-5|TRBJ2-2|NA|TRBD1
TGTGCCAGCACCTCCCAGGGGGCGAACACCGGGGAGCTGTTTTTT
CASTSQGANTGELFF
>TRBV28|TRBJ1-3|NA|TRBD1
TGTGCCAGCAGTTTACTCGGACAGGGTTATTCTGGAAACACCATATATTTT
CASSLLGQGYSGNTIYF
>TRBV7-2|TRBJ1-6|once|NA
TGTGCCAGCAGCTTAGAACAGGGTGCTTCACCCCTCCACTTT
CASSLEQGASPLHF
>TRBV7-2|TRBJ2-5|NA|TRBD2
TGTGCCAGCAGCCAAGGACTAGGAGAGACCCAGTACTTC
CASSQGLGETQYF
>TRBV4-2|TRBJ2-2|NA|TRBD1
TGTGCCAGCAGCCAAGACGACAGGGGGAACGGGGAGCTGTTTTTT
CASSQDDRGNGELFF
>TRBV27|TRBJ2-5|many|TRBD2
TGTGCCAGCAGCCGGCGGGAGTTGGGGACCCAGTACTTC
CASSRRELGTQYF
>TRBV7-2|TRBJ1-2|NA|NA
TGTGCCAGCAGCGTCCATGTGCTTAACTATGGCTACACCTTC
CASSVHVLNYGYTF
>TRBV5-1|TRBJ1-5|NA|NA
TGCGCCAGCAGTTCTGGACATGGGGATAGCAATCAGCCCCAGCATTTT
CASSSGHGDSNQPQHF
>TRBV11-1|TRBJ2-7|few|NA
TGTGCCAGCAGCCCAGAGGTACTCCTGACCTCCTACGAGCAGTACTTC
CASSPEVLLTSYEQYF
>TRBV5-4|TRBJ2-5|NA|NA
TGTGCCAGCAGCTTAAGGACGCCGGCTGGGGAGACCCAGTACTTC
CASSLRTPAGETQYF
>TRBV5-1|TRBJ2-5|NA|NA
TGCGCCAGCAGCCAATTAGGGACACAGAGCGTCGGTATCCAGTACTTC
CASSQLGTQSVGIQYF
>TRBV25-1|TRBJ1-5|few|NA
TGTGCCAGCAGTGGATACAATCAGCCCCAGCATTTT
CASSGYNQPQHF
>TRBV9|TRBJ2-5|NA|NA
TGTGCCAGCAGCGTGACAGCGGGTGGGGAAACTGTCCAGTACTTC
CASSVTAGGETVQYF
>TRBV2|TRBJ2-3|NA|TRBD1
TGTGCCAGCAGCCCCGGACAGGGGGTACATACAGATACGCAGTATTTT
CASSPGQGVHTDTQYF
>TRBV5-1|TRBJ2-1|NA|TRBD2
TGCGCCAGCAGAGGAGCGGGAGGCCCCACAAATGAGCAGTTCTTC
CASRGAGGPTNEQFF
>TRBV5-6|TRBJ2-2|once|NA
TGTGCCAGCAGCTTTTGGGCGAACACCGGGGAGCTGTTTTTT
CASSFWANTGELFF
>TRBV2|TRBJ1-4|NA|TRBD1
TGTGCCACCCGGAGGGGGGGACAGAATAATGAAAAACTGTTTTTT
CATRRGGQNNEKLFF
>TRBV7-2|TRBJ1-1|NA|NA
TGTGCCAGCAGCTTAGCCACGGCCACTGAAGCTTTCTTT
CASSLATATEAFF
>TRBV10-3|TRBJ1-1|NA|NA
TGTGCCATCGGGGCCAGGAACACTGAAGCTTTCTTT
CAIGARNTEAFF
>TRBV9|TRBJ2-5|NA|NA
TGTGCCAGCAGCGCGACGGGAAGCGGGACCCAGTACTTC
CASSATGSGTQYF
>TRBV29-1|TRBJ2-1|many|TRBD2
TGCAGCGCTACGGGACTAGCGGGGGTTAATGAGCAGTTCTTC
CSATGLAGVNEQFF
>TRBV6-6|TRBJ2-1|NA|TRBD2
TGTGCCAGCAGTCCTAGCGGGAGCTCCTACAATGAGCAGTTCTTC
CASSPSGSSYNEQFF
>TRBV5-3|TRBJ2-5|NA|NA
TGTGCCAGAAGCTTGGGGATCAAGGGGGCCCAGTACTTC
CARSLGIKGAQYF